The 16 T cell receptor beta chains in this list originate from one sample, sequenced in a study of shared clonotypes between healthy human individuals. The assay was immunoSEQ multiplex PCR, and TCRdb's table has in-frame clones only and misses some. Of roughly 2 million clones listed, 95% are singletons. Sequencing was performed on naive CD4+ T cells sorted from blood. The subset was: CD45RA+ positively selected. The receptors shown here come from a man between 18 and 35 years old in good health.

This chain links TRBV6-6 with TRBJ1-5; possible D gene TRBD1, 6 bases. This CDR3 comprises 14 residues. V was cut by 4 bases and J by 8 bases, with 15 bases left in between. Germline lookup yields CDR1 MNHNY and CDR2 SVGAGI (reference sequence). Here the CDR3 DNA reads TGTGCCAGCAGTTTAAAGGGGGGCCCCGAGCCCCAGCATTTT. This encodes CASSLKGGPEPQHF.

The rearrangement joins TRBV21-1 to TRBJ2-7; the DNA was not used to check the table's D call, TRBD2. TRBV21-1 is assigned pseudogene status. The CDR3 has 15 amino acids. CDR3 loop: CASSKEGEGPFEQYF. The CDR3 bases are TGTGCCAGCAGCAAAGAGGGGGAGGGCCCATTCGAGCAGTACTTC.

V usage is TRBV5-1 and J usage is TRBJ2-2, with TRBD1 identical over 7 bases. V trimming: 0 bases; J trimming: 5 bases; junction bases outside the gene matches: 4. CDR3 length equals 15 residues. Germline V lookup: CDR1 SGHRS, CDR2 YFSETQ. CDR3 coding DNA: TGCGCCAGCAGCTTGGAGGGACAGAGGACCGGGGAGCTGTTTTTT. Its translation: CASSLEGQRTGELFF.

This chain uses TRBV6-5 with TRBJ2-5, with 8 bases that match TRBD1. The CDR3 extends over 14 amino acids. The germline CDR1 and CDR2 sequences are MNHEY and SVGAGI. V lost 4 bases to trimming and J lost 1 base; unmatched junction nucleotides: 2. The CDR3 nucleotides are TGTGCCAGCAGTTCCAGGGGGCTCCAAGAGACCCAGTACTTC. Its protein product is CASSSRGLQETQYF.

Concerning this clone itself: Distinct nucleotide sequences in the sample also encode this CDR3. The rearrangement joins TRBV5-1 to TRBJ2-5; TRBD2 agrees at 15 bases. V lost 4 bases, J lost 2 bases, and 3 bases stayed unmatched. The germline CDR1 and CDR2 sequences are SGHRS and YFSETQ. The CDR3 consists of 16 residues. The CDR3 loop is CASSLGLAGGQETQYF. DNA of the CDR3: TGCGCCAGCAGCCTAGGACTAGCGGGGGGGCAAGAGACCCAGTACTTC.

This clone was counted a single time. The rearrangement uses TRBV30 and TRBJ2-1; no firm D call. The germline CDR1 and CDR2 sequences are GTSNPN and SVGIG (reference sequence). The CDR3 contains 14 residues. V was clipped by 0 bases and J by 4 bases, with 10 bases between them. The CDR3 here is CAWSVTREYNEQFF. CDR3 sequence (DNA): TGTGCCTGGAGTGTAACAAGGGAATACAATGAGCAGTTCTTC. Full variable domain (remainder filled in from reference TRBV30 and TRBJ2-1): SQTIHQWPATLVQPVGSPLSLECTVEGTSNPNLYWYRQAAGRGLQLLFYSVGIGQISSEVPQNLSASRPQDRQFILSSKKLLLSDSGFYLCAWSVTREYNEQFFGPGTRLTVL.

This rearrangement joins TRBV1 to TRBJ1-6; TRBD1, the D gene given by the table, was not confirmed from the DNA. TRBV1 is reported as a pseudogene. This CDR3 spans 15 amino acids. The CDR3 coding sequence is TGCACCAGCAGCCAACCCATCCAGTCTAATTCACCCCTCCACTTT. It is translated as CTSSQPIQSNSPLHF.

This clone was seen once. This chain links TRBV9 with TRBJ1-1; maybe TRBD1 (5 bases). V was cut by 0 bases and J by 0 bases, with 12 bases left in between. Germline CDR1 and CDR2: SGDLS and YYNGEE. The CDR3 has 16 residues. The CDR3 sequence: CASSVGISGMNTEAFF. CDR3 in DNA: TGTGCCAGCAGCGTAGGGATATCAGGGATGAACACTGAAGCTTTCTTT.

With respect to this clone: This sample also contains other DNA sequences that code for the same CDR3. The chain uses TRBV18 and TRBJ1-1; D is undetermined. This CDR3 is 13 amino acids long. The ends were cut back, 3 bases at V and 0 bases at J, with 5 bases in the middle. Germline V CDR1 and CDR2: KGHSH, LQKENI. The CDR3 loop reads CASSPRMNTEAFF. For the CDR3, the DNA is TGTGCCAGCTCACCGCGTATGAACACTGAAGCTTTCTTT.

The rearrangement links TRBV5-1 to TRBJ1-1, with D unresolved. Per germline, CDR1 SGHRS and CDR2 YFSETQ. This CDR3 contains 15 residues. V shed 0 bases and J shed 4 bases, with 13 bases lying between them. CDR3 region: CASSLGLLSGTEAFF. CDR3 DNA sequence: TGCGCCAGCAGCTTGGGACTCCTAAGCGGCACTGAAGCTTTCTTT.

This clone was seen just once. V and J are TRBV5-4 and TRBJ2-1, with unresolved D. This CDR3 has 14 residues. In germline, CDR1 is SGHNT, CDR2 YYREEE (reference sequence). V was shortened by 2 bases and J by 8 bases, with 14 bases between the two germline ends. CDR3 region: CASSFKGRSDEQFF. For the CDR3, the DNA is TGTGCCAGCAGCTTCAAGGGTAGGAGCGATGAGCAGTTCTTC. Based on the CDR3 plus reference TRBV5-4 and TRBJ2-1, the full variable domain is ETGVTQSPTHLIKTRGQQVTLRCSSQSGHNTVSWYQQALGQGPQFIFQYYREEENGRGNFPPRFSGLQFPNYSSELNVNALELDDSALYLCASSFKGRSDEQFFGPGTRLTVL.

V usage is TRBV5-1 and J usage is TRBJ2-5, with D possibly being TRBD2 (5 bases). Germline assignment: CDR1 SGHRS and CDR2 YFSETQ. V lost 3 bases and J 5 bases, leaving 14 bases between the germline ends. The CDR3 covers 14 residues. CDR3 sequence (DNA): TGCGCCAGCAGCTCGGTCGGGGAGTGGGAGACCCAGTACTTC. Translation gives CASSSVGEWETQYF.

This clone was observed once. This chain connects TRBV18 to TRBJ2-2, with D possibly being TRBD1 or TRBD2 (6 bases each). Germline V CDR1 and CDR2: KGHSH, LQKENI. The CDR3 has 18 residues. V shed 0 bases and J shed 0 bases, with 14 bases lying between them. The CDR3 region has the DNA TGTGCCAGCTCACCACCTGGCAACGGGGGCACGAACACCGGGGAGCTGTTTTTT. It encodes CASSPPGNGGTNTGELFF.

The rearrangement uses TRBV15 and TRBJ1-2; TRBD1 is a possible D gene (6 bases). There are 20 residues in the CDR3. Trimming removed 5 bases at V and 4 bases at J, with 32 bases between. CDR1 and CDR2 (germline): LNHNV, YYDKDF (reference sequence). The CDR3 DNA is TGTGCCACCAGCCCCGGACGGGACCGGGGGGGCAGGGCAGTTCGCTATGGCTACACCTTC. It codes for CATSPGRDRGGRAVRYGYTF.

This chain connects TRBV28 to TRBJ1-1; weak D call: TRBD1 (5 bases). CDR1 and CDR2 (germline): MDHEN, SYDVKM. The CDR3 loop spans 15 amino acids. V shed 3 bases and J shed 0 bases, with 11 bases lying between them. Here the CDR3 DNA reads TGTGCCAGCAGTTTTTCAAGGACACTGAACACTGAAGCTTTCTTT. Translating gives CASSFSRTLNTEAFF.

The CDR3 nucleotides read TGTGCCAGCAGCTTAGGAGCGATGAACACTGAAGCTTTCTTT. This encodes CASSLGAMNTEAFF. This chain connects TRBV7-2 to TRBJ1-1; D remains ambiguous. CDR3 length: 14 amino acids. V was cut by 1 base and J by 0 bases, with 6 bases left in between. The V gene's germline CDR1 is SGHTA and CDR2 FQGNSA.